These 21 T cell receptor beta chains share one sample of origin, sequenced in a study of T-cell reconstitution after alpha-beta-depleted transplantation in children (TCRdb year 2016). The treatment or condition label, as the study defines it: allogeneic hematopoietic cell transplantation with graft depleted of TCRalphabeta T cells and CD19 B cells. To prepare the library, PCR was applied. Sequencing used an Illumina HiSeq 2500. TCR library preparation used molecular barcoding, with unique molecular identifiers applied to normalize quantification of the TCRbeta repertoire. TCRdb redid the processing of the public reads, applying fastp at Q25 and MiXCR, and retained in-frame beta chains. When rows share a CDR3 protein, they turn into one entry using the most common DNA and genes. The sample data list some 300,000 distinct CDR3 sequences, and roughly a tenth of these were observed just once. 7.5% of the sample rests with the top ten.

The source material was PBMCs, sampled before TCRalphabeta/CD19-depleted stem cell transplant. The receptors stem from a boy in the first two years of life with acute myeloid leukemia, due to receive a stem cell transplant.

This chain connects TRBV5-4 to TRBJ1-3; D not certain. From germline, CDR1 is SGHNT and CDR2 YYREEE (reference sequence). Trimming pared 2 bases from V and 0 bases from J, leaving 12 bases between. This CDR3 region has 16 residues. In nucleotides, the CDR3 is TGTGCCAGCAGCTTTGGACTCCCCTGCTCTGGAAACACCATATATTTT. This gives the protein CASSFGLPCSGNTIYF.

Many counts were recorded for this clonotype. The chain couples TRBV28 to TRBJ2-7, with no clear D. This CDR3 is built from 11 residues. Germline V CDR1 and CDR2: MDHEN, SYDVKM. The germline V and J ends were trimmed by 8 bases and 2 bases, with 7 bases remaining between them. CDR3 sequence (DNA): TGTGCCAGCCATTCGACCTACGAGCAGTACTTC. Its translation is CASHSTYEQYF.

The table lists this clonotype with many counts. This rearrangement joins TRBV12-3 or TRBV12-4 to TRBJ2-5; TRBD2 aligns across 7 bases. V trimming: 0 bases; J trimming: 3 bases; junction bases outside the gene matches: 1. CDR3 size: 14 residues. The CDR3 DNA follows: TGTGCCAGCAGTTTAGCCGCGGGAGAAGAGACCCAGTACTTC. This translates into CASSLAAGEETQYF.

The chain carries TRBV6-1 and TRBJ2-2, with D possibly matching TRBD1 (6 bases). V lost 6 bases to trimming and J lost 0 bases, with 11 bases between them. CDR1 and CDR2 from the germline V gene are MNHNS and SASEGT. The CDR3 runs to 15 residues. The CDR3: CASRLRTANTGELFF. The CDR3 DNA reads TGTGCCAGCAGGCTGCGGACAGCGAACACCGGGGAGCTGTTTTTT.

The sample holds a few counts of this clonotype. The chain combines TRBV6-5 with TRBJ2-5; no clear D. This CDR3 is built from 13 residues. In germline, CDR1 is MNHEY, CDR2 SVGAGI. Between the trimmed V and J ends, which lost 4 bases and 5 bases, there was a span of 11 bases. The CDR3 loop reads CASSSDGSETQYF. CDR3 coding DNA: TGTGCCAGCAGTTCAGACGGTTCGGAGACCCAGTACTTC.

V gene TRBV4-1 combines with J gene TRBJ1-4, with D unclear. V was shortened by 1 base and J by 0 bases, with 12 bases between the two germline ends. The CDR3 runs to 17 residues. Germline V gene data show CDR1 as MGHRA and CDR2 as YSYEKL. The CDR3 protein is CASSQGPSGATNEKLFF. The DNA for the CDR3 is TGCGCCAGCAGCCAAGGACCATCCGGCGCAACTAATGAAAAACTGTTTTTT.

In its sample, this clonotype was seen many times. CDR3 DNA: TGTGCCAGCAGTTGGGGCCATACGGATGAGCAGTTCTTC. This gives the protein CASSWGHTDEQFF. This chain connects TRBV27 to TRBJ2-1; D is possibly TRBD1 (5 bases). Germline-derived CDR1 and CDR2 are MNHEY and SMNVEV (reference sequence). V lost 4 bases to trimming and J lost 8 bases, with 12 bases between them. The CDR3 length is 13 residues.

This clonotype came up many times. The V call is TRBV7-2, the J call TRBJ2-7; the D gene is possibly TRBD2 (6 bases). V lost 2 bases and J 9 bases, leaving 17 bases between the germline ends. The CDR3 is 14 amino acids. Germline CDR1 reads SGHTA; CDR2 reads FQGNSA. The CDR3 DNA reads as TGTGCCAGCAGCTTACTGATGGAGGGCCTTTTGCAGTACTTC. This encodes CASSLLMEGLLQYF.

This clonotype was counted only a few times. The rearrangement joins TRBV20-1 to TRBJ2-7; 8 nucleotides agree with TRBD1. V was pared by 4 bases and J by 4 bases, with 15 bases of the junction left unmatched. This CDR3 spans 16 amino acids. CDR1 DFQATT and CDR2 SNEGSKA come from the germline V gene (reference sequence). This CDR3 reads CSATRQGLRWPYEQYF. Here the CDR3 DNA reads TGCAGTGCTACCCGACAGGGGCTGAGATGGCCTTACGAGCAGTACTTC.

This clonotype was seen only a few times. The chain has TRBV20-1 and TRBJ1-3; D may be TRBD1 (5 bases). CDR3 length: 12 residues. V dropped 7 bases and J dropped 2 bases, with 9 bases sitting between them. CDR1 is DFQATT and CDR2 is SNEGSKA in the germline V gene (reference sequence). The CDR3, as DNA: TGCAGTGGTTTAGGGGCTGGAAACACCATATATTTT. Its protein product is CSGLGAGNTIYF.

This clonotype was seen repeatedly, ten times or more. The chain recombines TRBV29-1 with TRBJ2-1, with TRBD2 matching over 16 bases. Germline V lookup: CDR1 SQVTM, CDR2 ANQGSEA. With 3 bases clipped from V and 0 bases from J, the junction kept 5 bases outside the gene matches. This CDR3 has 18 residues. The CDR3, as DNA: TGCAGCGTTGATCCGGGACTAGCGGGAGGGAGCTCCTACAATGAGCAGTTCTTC. Translated: CSVDPGLAGGSSYNEQFF.

A few counts support this clonotype. This chain uses TRBV19 with TRBJ2-7; maybe TRBD1 (8 bases). CDR1 and CDR2 (germline): LNHDA, SQIVND (reference sequence). The CDR3 is 16 amino acids. With 4 bases removed from V and 1 base from J, the gap between germline ends came to 17 bases. CDR3 loop: CASSKYRGGLSYEQYF. DNA of the CDR3: TGTGCCAGTAGTAAATACAGGGGGGGGCTATCCTACGAGCAGTACTTC.

This clonotype has a count of ten or more. The rearrangement uses TRBV10-3 and TRBJ2-7, with TRBD2 identical over 11 bases. Germline V gene sequence: CDR1 ENHRY, CDR2 SYGVKD. The CDR3 length is 16 residues. Germline trimming cut 4 bases from V and 2 bases from J; bases unmatched to any gene: 7. CDR3 in amino acids: CAISVSSGRLTYEQYF. The CDR3 DNA follows: TGTGCCATCAGTGTGTCTAGCGGGAGGCTTACCTACGAGCAGTACTTC.

The chain carries TRBV11-2 and TRBJ2-5, with 14 bases identical to TRBD2. Unmatched junction bases numbered 9, after V lost 3 bases and J lost 3 bases. The CDR3 runs to 18 residues. Per germline, CDR1 SGHAT and CDR2 FQNNGV. CDR3 sequence reads: CASSFLRPGLAGEETQYF. Written as DNA, the CDR3 is TGTGCCAGCAGCTTTTTAAGACCGGGACTAGCGGGAGAAGAGACCCAGTACTTC.

Only one count was recorded for this clonotype. The rearrangement links TRBV28 to TRBJ1-2; possible D gene TRBD1, 6 bases. The V end was cut by 5 bases, the J end by 7 bases, with 20 bases between. Germline CDR1 reads MDHEN; CDR2 reads SYDVKM. The CDR3 is 15 amino acids. As DNA, the CDR3 is TGTGCCAGCAGTGGAACAGGGCTCCGACGTTTTGGCTACACCTTC. Its translation: CASSGTGLRRFGYTF.

This clonotype was seen at least ten times. For the CDR3, the DNA is TGTGCCAGCAGCGCCCGACTAGCGGTTAACACCGGGGAGCTGTTTTTT. This encodes CASSARLAVNTGELFF. The rearrangement uses TRBV7-8 and TRBJ2-2; 9 positions match TRBD2. V was clipped by 5 bases and J by 2 bases; unmatched bases: 6. This CDR3 contains 16 residues. Germline CDR1 SGHVS, CDR2 FQNEAQ.

In regard to this clonotype: A much larger clone differs by one base, so this may be a read error. The chain employs TRBV3-1 and TRBJ2-2, with D perhaps matching TRBD2 (6 bases). CDR1 and CDR2 from the germline V gene are LGHDT and YNNKEL (reference sequence). This CDR3 comprises 19 residues. The CDR3 here is CASSKEVMGGAPNTGELFF. The CDR3 region has the DNA TGTGCCAGCAGCAAAGAGGTCATGGGCGGGGCCCCGAACACCGGGGAGCTGTTTTTT.

This clonotype was detected many times. The chain couples TRBV3-1 to TRBJ2-1; 14 bases agree with TRBD2. Losses at the gene ends were 0 bases for V and 5 bases for J; bases not matched to a gene: 9. CDR3 length: 19 amino acids. Germline V gene lookup returns CDR1 LGHDT and CDR2 YNNKEL (reference sequence). The CDR3, as DNA: TGTGCCAGCAGCCAAGAAGGCGGACTAGCGGGAGGAGTAGACAATGAGCAGTTCTTC. It encodes CASSQEGGLAGGVDNEQFF.

This clonotype has ten or more counts. The chain employs TRBV7-2 and TRBJ1-2, with D tentatively TRBD1 (5 bases). V lost 5 bases to trimming and J lost 4 bases, with 17 bases between them. The V gene's germline CDR1 is SGHTA and CDR2 FQGNSA. The CDR3 runs 15 residues. For the CDR3, the DNA is TGTGCCAGCAGCCTTTGGACACCCGCGTCCTATGGCTACACCTTC. Its protein product is CASSLWTPASYGYTF. Complete variable domain (other parts from reference TRBV7-2 and TRBJ1-2): GAGVSQSPSNKVTEKGKDVELRCDPISGHTALYWYRQSLGQGLEFLIYFQGNSAPDKSGLPSDRFSAERTGGSVSTLTIQRTQQEDSAVYLCASSLWTPASYGYTFGSGTRLTVV.

In this sample, this clonotype turned up many times. V and J are TRBV5-5 and TRBJ1-3; TRBD1 is a possible D gene (6 bases). V was trimmed by 1 base and J by 2 bases, leaving 19 bases between them. The CDR3 spans 18 residues. Germline assignment: CDR1 SGHKS and CDR2 YYEKEE (reference sequence). CDR3 region: CASSLLDQGLVTGNTIYF. Here the CDR3 DNA reads TGTGCCAGCAGCTTGCTGGACCAGGGGCTAGTAACTGGAAACACCATATATTTT.

This clonotype has a count of ten or more. This chain connects TRBV10-2 to TRBJ1-1; D ambiguous. Per germline, CDR1 WSHSY and CDR2 SAAADI. The CDR3 spans 13 residues. Deletions cut 5 bases from V and 2 bases from J, with 9 bases between. In nucleotides, the CDR3 is TGCGCCAGCAGTATGAATGGAAACACTGAAGCTTTCTTT. It specifies CASSMNGNTEAFF.